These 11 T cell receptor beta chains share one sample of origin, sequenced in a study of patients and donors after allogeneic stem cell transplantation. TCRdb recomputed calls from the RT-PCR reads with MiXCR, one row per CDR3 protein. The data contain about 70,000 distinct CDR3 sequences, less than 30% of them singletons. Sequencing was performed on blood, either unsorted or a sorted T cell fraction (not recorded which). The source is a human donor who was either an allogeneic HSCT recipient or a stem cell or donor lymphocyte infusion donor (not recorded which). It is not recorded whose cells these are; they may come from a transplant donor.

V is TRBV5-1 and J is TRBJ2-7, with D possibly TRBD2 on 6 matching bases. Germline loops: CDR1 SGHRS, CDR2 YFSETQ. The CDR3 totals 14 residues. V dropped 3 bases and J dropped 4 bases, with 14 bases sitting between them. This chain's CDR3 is CASSSGLSAYEQYF. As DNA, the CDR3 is TGCGCCAGCAGCTCGGGACTGTCGGCGTACGAGCAGTACTTC.

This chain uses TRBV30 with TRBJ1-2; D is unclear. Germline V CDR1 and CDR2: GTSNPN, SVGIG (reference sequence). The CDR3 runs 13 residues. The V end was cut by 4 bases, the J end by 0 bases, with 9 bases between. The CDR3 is CAWTTVTNYGYTF. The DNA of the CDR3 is TGTGCCTGGACTACAGTAACTAACTATGGCTACACCTTC.

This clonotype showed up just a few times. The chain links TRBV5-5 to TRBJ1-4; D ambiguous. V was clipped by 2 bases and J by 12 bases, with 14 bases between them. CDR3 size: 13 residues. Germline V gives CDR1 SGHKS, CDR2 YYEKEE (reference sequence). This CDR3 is CASSLSPISELFF. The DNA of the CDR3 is TGTGCCAGCAGCTTAAGCCCCATTAGCGAACTGTTTTTT.

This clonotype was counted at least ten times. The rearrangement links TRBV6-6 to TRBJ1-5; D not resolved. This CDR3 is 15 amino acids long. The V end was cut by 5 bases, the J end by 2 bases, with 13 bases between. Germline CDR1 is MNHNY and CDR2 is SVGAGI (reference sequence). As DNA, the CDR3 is TGTGCCAGCAGTCCCAACTATGGTGGCAATCAGCCCCAGCATTTT. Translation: CASSPNYGGNQPQHF.

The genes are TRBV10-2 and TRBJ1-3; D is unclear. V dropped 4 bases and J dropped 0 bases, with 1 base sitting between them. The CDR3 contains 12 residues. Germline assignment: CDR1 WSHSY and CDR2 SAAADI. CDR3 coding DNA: TGCGCCAGCAGTGGCTCTGGAAACACCATATATTTT. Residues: CASSGSGNTIYF.

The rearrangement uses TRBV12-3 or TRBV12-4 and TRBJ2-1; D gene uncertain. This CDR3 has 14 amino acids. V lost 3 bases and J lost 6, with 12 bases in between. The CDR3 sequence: CASSFGPGINEQFF. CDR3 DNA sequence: TGTGCCAGCAGTTTTGGGCCGGGTATCAATGAGCAGTTCTTC.

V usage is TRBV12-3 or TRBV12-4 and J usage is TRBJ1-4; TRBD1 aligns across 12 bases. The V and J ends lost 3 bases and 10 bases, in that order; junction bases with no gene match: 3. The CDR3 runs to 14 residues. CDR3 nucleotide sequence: TGTGCCAGCAGTTTGTGGGGACAGGGGGCAAAACTGTTTTTT. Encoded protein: CASSLWGQGAKLFF.

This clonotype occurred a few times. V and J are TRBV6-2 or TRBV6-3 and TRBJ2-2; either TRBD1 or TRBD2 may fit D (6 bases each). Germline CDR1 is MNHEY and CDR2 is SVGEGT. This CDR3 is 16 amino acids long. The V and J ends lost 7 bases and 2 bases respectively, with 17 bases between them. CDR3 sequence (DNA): TGTGCCAGCAAAGACACCGGGGGCTTAAACACCGGGGAGCTGTTTTTT. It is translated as CASKDTGGLNTGELFF.

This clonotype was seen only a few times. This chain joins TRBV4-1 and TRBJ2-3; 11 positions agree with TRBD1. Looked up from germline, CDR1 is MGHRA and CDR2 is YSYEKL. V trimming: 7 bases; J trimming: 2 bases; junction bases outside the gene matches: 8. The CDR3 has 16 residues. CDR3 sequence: CASTFGTGGNTDTQYF. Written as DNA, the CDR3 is TGCGCCAGCACTTTCGGGACAGGGGGGAACACAGATACGCAGTATTTT.

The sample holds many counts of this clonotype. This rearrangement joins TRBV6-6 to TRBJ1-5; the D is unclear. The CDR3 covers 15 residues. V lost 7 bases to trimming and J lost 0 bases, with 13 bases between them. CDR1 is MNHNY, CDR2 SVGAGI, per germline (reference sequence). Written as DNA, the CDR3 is TGTGCCAGCACTCCTGGTCCTAATAGCAATCAGCCCCAGCATTTT. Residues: CASTPGPNSNQPQHF.

CDR3 amino acids: CASRTVYYNEQFF. Written as DNA, the CDR3 is TGCGCCAGCCGGACAGTTTACTACAATGAGCAGTTCTTC. The chain uses TRBV5-1 and TRBJ2-1; weak D call: TRBD1 (6 bases). The CDR3 totals 13 residues. Germline lookup yields CDR1 SGHRS and CDR2 YFSETQ. V lost 7 bases and J lost 3, with 11 bases in between.